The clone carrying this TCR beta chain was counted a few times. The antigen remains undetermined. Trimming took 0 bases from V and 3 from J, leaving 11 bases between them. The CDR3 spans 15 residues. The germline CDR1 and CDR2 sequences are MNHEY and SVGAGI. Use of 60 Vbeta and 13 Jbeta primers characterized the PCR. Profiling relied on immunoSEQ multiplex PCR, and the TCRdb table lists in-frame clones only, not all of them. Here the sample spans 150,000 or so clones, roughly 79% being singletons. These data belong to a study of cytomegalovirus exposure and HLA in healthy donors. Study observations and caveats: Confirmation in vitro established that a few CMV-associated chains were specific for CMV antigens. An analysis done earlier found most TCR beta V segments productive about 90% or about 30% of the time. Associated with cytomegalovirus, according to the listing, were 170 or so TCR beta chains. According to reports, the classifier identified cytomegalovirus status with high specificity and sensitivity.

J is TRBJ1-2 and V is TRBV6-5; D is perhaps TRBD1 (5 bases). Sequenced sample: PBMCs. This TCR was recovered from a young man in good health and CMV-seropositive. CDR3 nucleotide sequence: TGTGCCAGCAGTTACTCGAGAGGCAGGGACTATGGCTACACCTTC. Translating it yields CASSYSRGRDYGYTF.